Reported below is one T cell receptor (beta chain). No antigen is known for it. These data come from a study of T cell responses to AZD1222 COVID-19 vaccine. Study-wide findings and caveats: Increases in Spike-specific TCR breadth and depth were seen after two AZD1222 doses.

Sequenced by immunoSEQ multiplex PCR; TCRdb stores in-frame clones only, minus some. Found here are 140,000 to 150,000 clones, 90% to 95% of them singletons; the top ten hold over 7.5%. The germline gives CDR1 LGHNA, CDR2 YNFKEQ. The germline V and J ends were trimmed by 2 bases and 5 bases, with 4 bases remaining between them. This CDR3 is built from 12 residues. Sequenced here: peripheral blood, sampled on day 0 of AZD1222 vaccination. The TCR was taken from an adult in good health. This chain joins TRBV4-2 and TRBJ2-1; no reliable D call. CDR3 DNA sequence: TGTGCCAGCAGCCAAAGGCACAATGAGCAGTTCTTC. Translating it yields CASSQRHNEQFF.